This is a list of T cell receptor beta chains from one sample in a study of response to subunit inactivated influenza vaccine. TCRdb itself ran the RT-PCR reads through MiXCR, one entry per CDR3 protein. This table has more than 550,000 distinct CDR3 sequences, about 10% appearing once. Sequences were derived from PBMCs from blood, sampled on the day of vaccination. The origin of the receptors is a man aged 45-60 years who received an inactivated influenza vaccine. Both conserved end residues are trimmed from each CDR3. The order of the fields is CDR3 protein, J gene, D gene, V gene. D genes are given only for firm matches.

cdr3_aa: ASSLTSGGAKETQY
j_call: TRBJ2-5
d_call: TRBD2
v_call: TRBV7-8

cdr3_aa: ASSKQRLAGESSGELF
j_call: TRBJ2-2
d_call: -
v_call: TRBV11-1

cdr3_aa: ASGYRGAGELF
j_call: TRBJ2-2
d_call: TRBD1
v_call: TRBV12-3/TRBV12-4

cdr3_aa: ASSVDRGSWNEQF
j_call: TRBJ2-1
d_call: TRBD1
v_call: TRBV2

cdr3_aa: ATGTGGSYNEQF
j_call: TRBJ2-1
d_call: TRBD1
v_call: TRBV24-1

cdr3_aa: SVPGGRGIFGEQF
j_call: TRBJ2-1
d_call: TRBD2
v_call: TRBV29-1

cdr3_aa: SAPGSYDNEQF
j_call: TRBJ2-1
d_call: -
v_call: TRBV20-1

cdr3_aa: ASSQDPRGYNEQF
j_call: TRBJ2-1
d_call: -
v_call: TRBV4-1

cdr3_aa: ASSHRAIAGFTDTQY
j_call: TRBJ2-3
d_call: -
v_call: TRBV12-3/TRBV12-4

cdr3_aa: ASRRGGQETQY
j_call: TRBJ2-5
d_call: TRBD2
v_call: TRBV7-9

cdr3_aa: ASSPLASGSPGELF
j_call: TRBJ2-2
d_call: TRBD2
v_call: TRBV28

cdr3_aa: ASSLTSGLRNEQF
j_call: TRBJ2-1
d_call: -
v_call: TRBV7-9

cdr3_aa: ASSLAARGGAMNTEAF
j_call: TRBJ1-1
d_call: -
v_call: TRBV11-1

cdr3_aa: ASAGQGETQY
j_call: TRBJ2-5
d_call: TRBD1
v_call: TRBV5-1

cdr3_aa: ASSQGRGVYNEQF
j_call: TRBJ2-1
d_call: TRBD2
v_call: TRBV4-1

cdr3_aa: ASRNPGQVHNEQF
j_call: TRBJ2-1
d_call: TRBD1
v_call: TRBV12-3/TRBV12-4

cdr3_aa: SALGGATDTQY
j_call: TRBJ2-3
d_call: -
v_call: TRBV20-1

cdr3_aa: AAQGAGNYGYT
j_call: TRBJ1-2
d_call: TRBD1
v_call: TRBV10-3

cdr3_aa: SARETGAFSYEQY
j_call: TRBJ2-7
d_call: -
v_call: TRBV20-1

cdr3_aa: ASSQGWSGGTDTQY
j_call: TRBJ2-3
d_call: TRBD2
v_call: TRBV4-3

cdr3_aa: ASSPTSGPPYEQY
j_call: TRBJ2-7
d_call: TRBD2
v_call: TRBV18

cdr3_aa: ATSRSKYEQY
j_call: TRBJ2-7
d_call: -
v_call: TRBV15

cdr3_aa: ASRKGNTEAF
j_call: TRBJ1-1
d_call: -
v_call: TRBV6-5

cdr3_aa: SAKGALNQPQH
j_call: TRBJ1-5
d_call: -
v_call: TRBV20-1

cdr3_aa: AISESQREWNEQF
j_call: TRBJ2-1
d_call: -
v_call: TRBV10-3

cdr3_aa: ASSRQGADTQY
j_call: TRBJ2-3
d_call: TRBD1
v_call: TRBV7-9

cdr3_aa: SAVRGSRNTEAF
j_call: TRBJ1-1
d_call: -
v_call: TRBV20-1

cdr3_aa: ASSSPTGSTEAF
j_call: TRBJ1-1
d_call: -
v_call: TRBV12-3/TRBV12-4

cdr3_aa: ASSPLGGYQETQY
j_call: TRBJ2-5
d_call: -
v_call: TRBV4-1

cdr3_aa: ASSIHPPGRTGELF
j_call: TRBJ2-2
d_call: -
v_call: TRBV9

cdr3_aa: ASSYKGRGYEQY
j_call: TRBJ2-7
d_call: -
v_call: TRBV6-5

cdr3_aa: SARGEDRGSSYNEQF
j_call: TRBJ2-1
d_call: -
v_call: TRBV20-1

cdr3_aa: ATSDLSMLGGYT
j_call: TRBJ1-2
d_call: -
v_call: TRBV24-1

cdr3_aa: SVEDHRVPGSLQETQY
j_call: TRBJ2-5
d_call: -
v_call: TRBV29-1

cdr3_aa: ASSHVWNEQF
j_call: TRBJ2-1
d_call: -
v_call: TRBV3-1

cdr3_aa: ASSLGRVAGVGTDTQY
j_call: TRBJ2-3
d_call: TRBD2
v_call: TRBV11-2

cdr3_aa: ASSHLGFLGSSYNEQF
j_call: TRBJ2-1
d_call: -
v_call: TRBV27

cdr3_aa: ASSTDGLNYYGYT
j_call: TRBJ1-2
d_call: -
v_call: TRBV27

cdr3_aa: SARAWTGVEQY
j_call: TRBJ2-7
d_call: TRBD1
v_call: TRBV20-1

cdr3_aa: ASSPTSGYEQY
j_call: TRBJ2-7
d_call: TRBD2
v_call: TRBV3-1

cdr3_aa: ATSALAAYNEQF
j_call: TRBJ2-1
d_call: TRBD2
v_call: TRBV24-1

cdr3_aa: SVESLGQGNNEQF
j_call: TRBJ2-1
d_call: TRBD1
v_call: TRBV29-1

cdr3_aa: AISPQGARGQPQH
j_call: TRBJ1-5
d_call: TRBD1
v_call: TRBV10-3

cdr3_aa: ASRQGAYSYNEQF
j_call: TRBJ2-1
d_call: TRBD1
v_call: TRBV5-1

cdr3_aa: ASSGFTGYRGDTQY
j_call: TRBJ2-3
d_call: -
v_call: TRBV25-1

cdr3_aa: ASSSEILAGNTIY
j_call: TRBJ1-3
d_call: -
v_call: TRBV7-9

cdr3_aa: ASSSTQTYEQY
j_call: TRBJ2-7
d_call: -
v_call: TRBV5-6

cdr3_aa: ASSQGLTGVEQF
j_call: TRBJ2-1
d_call: TRBD1
v_call: TRBV3-1

cdr3_aa: ASSVEPLGPAGETQY
j_call: TRBJ2-5
d_call: -
v_call: TRBV9

cdr3_aa: ASRGPVREQY
j_call: TRBJ2-7
d_call: -
v_call: TRBV6-2/TRBV6-3

cdr3_aa: ASSLGDRAPFTRF
j_call: TRBJ2-1
d_call: TRBD1
v_call: TRBV11-3

cdr3_aa: ASSFTALSGSEQF
j_call: TRBJ2-1
d_call: -
v_call: TRBV7-2

cdr3_aa: ASSLSPKGSGANVLT
j_call: TRBJ2-6
d_call: -
v_call: TRBV5-1

cdr3_aa: ASSPRQWGEFNQPQH
j_call: TRBJ1-5
d_call: -
v_call: TRBV6-2/TRBV6-3